The 30 T cell receptor beta chains in this list originate from one sample, sequenced in a study of shared T cell receptors in the human thymus. The assay was immunoSEQ multiplex PCR, and TCRdb's table has in-frame clones only and misses some. The table includes hundreds of thousands of clones, more than 75% detected once. The sample was also reused in another study, on human thymus T cells.

The specimen sequenced was thymocytes. The receptors here all came from a boy younger than two with a congenital heart defect.

The V gene is TRBV5-1, the J gene TRBJ2-5, with D possibly being TRBD2 (6 bases). Trimming took off 6 bases at V and 5 bases at J, with 17 bases between the two ends. Germline CDR1 and CDR2: SGHRS and YFSETQ. The CDR3 loop spans 14 amino acids. The CDR3 nucleotides are TGCGCCAGCACCCGGGGACTCACCGAGGAGACCCAGTACTTC. It yields the protein CASTRGLTEETQYF.

The chain joins TRBV29-1 to TRBJ1-2; D call uncertain. The CDR3 has 11 residues. Germline V gene lookup returns CDR1 SQVTM and CDR2 ANQGSEA. V gave up 6 bases and J gave up 12 bases, with 17 bases separating them. The CDR3 nucleotides are TGCAGCGTGGGAGGCCCCCGAGGCGACACCTTC. It yields the protein CSVGGPRGDTF.

The V gene is TRBV18, the J gene TRBJ2-7, with D hard to call. The CDR3 covers 12 residues. V was cut by 1 base and J by 3 bases, with 4 bases left in between. Germline V CDR1 and CDR2: KGHSH, LQKENI. The CDR3 reads CASSPHHYEQYF. CDR3 bases: TGTGCCAGCTCACCACATCACTACGAGCAGTACTTC.

This chain uses TRBV7-3 with TRBJ2-7; 9 bases line up with TRBD1. CDR1 is SGHTA, CDR2 FQGTGA, per germline. V trimming: 3 bases; J trimming: 8 bases; junction bases outside the gene matches: 5. CDR3 size: 13 residues. CDR3 loop: CASSFGTGRKQYF. The CDR3 DNA follows: TGTGCCAGCAGCTTCGGGACAGGGAGGAAGCAGTACTTC.

This rearrangement joins TRBV2 to TRBJ2-3; D is undetermined. Per germline, CDR1 SNHLY and CDR2 FYNNEI. The V end was cut by 7 bases, the J end by 2 bases, with 13 bases between. CDR3 size: 14 residues. The CDR3 here is CASIEAGVTDTQYF. The DNA of the CDR3 is TGTGCCAGCATTGAGGCAGGTGTCACAGATACGCAGTATTTT.

This clone was detected a few times. The V call is TRBV2, the J call TRBJ2-7; TRBD1 matches at 11 bases. Germline V gives CDR1 SNHLY, CDR2 FYNNEI. The CDR3 has 17 residues. The ends lost 0 bases at V and 1 base at J; junction bases unmatched: 5. CDR3 loop: CASSEARGQGASYEQYF. As DNA, the CDR3 is TGTGCCAGCAGTGAAGCCCGAGGACAGGGGGCGTCCTACGAGCAGTACTTC.

The CDR3 DNA reads TGCGCCAGCAGCCAAGATCCAGGCCAGACCCAGTACTTC. Amino acid sequence: CASSQDPGQTQYF. V is TRBV4-3 and J is TRBJ2-5; D is ambiguous. The CDR3 runs 13 residues. Germline V gives CDR1 LGHNA, CDR2 YSLEER. V lost 0 bases to trimming and J lost 6 bases, with 8 bases between them.

This rearrangement joins TRBV6-1 to TRBJ1-2, with D possibly TRBD1 on 6 matching bases. Germline lookup yields CDR1 MNHNS and CDR2 SASEGT. Trimming pared 0 bases from V and 4 bases from J, leaving 30 bases between. CDR3 size: 21 residues. The CDR3 bases are TGTGCCAGCAGTGAAGCGCTGGGGACCACAGGGACCCGAGGGGGTTCCTATGGCTACACCTTC. It encodes CASSEALGTTGTRGGSYGYTF.

This chain uses TRBV7-9 with TRBJ2-1, with a tentative D call TRBD2 (6 bases). This CDR3 comprises 13 residues. The V end lost 5 bases, the J end lost 7 bases, and 12 bases lay between the germline ends. The germline V gene has CDR1 SEHNR and CDR2 FQNEAQ (reference sequence). Written as DNA, the CDR3 is TGTGCCAGCAGCCCCCCGAGCGGGAATGAGCAGTTCTTC. Translated: CASSPPSGNEQFF.

In nucleotides, the CDR3 is TGTGCCAGTCGGTCGGTTTCCTCCTACGAGCAGTACTTC. Encoded protein: CASRSVSSYEQYF. This rearrangement joins TRBV19 to TRBJ2-7; D uncertain. From germline, CDR1 is LNHDA and CDR2 SQIVND (reference sequence). Trimming cost V 8 bases and J 0 bases, with 11 bases left between them. The CDR3 runs to 13 residues.

The gene calls are TRBV27 and TRBJ2-5; tentatively, D is TRBD1 (7 bases). Germline V gene data show CDR1 as MNHEY and CDR2 as SMNVEV (reference sequence). Between the trimmed V and J ends, which lost 8 bases and 1 base, there was a span of 23 bases. The CDR3 is 17 residues long. CDR3 region: CASAREWGTATQETQYF. The DNA of the CDR3 is TGTGCCAGCGCGCGGGAATGGGGGACAGCAACCCAAGAGACCCAGTACTTC.

The chain employs TRBV6-5 and TRBJ2-1; TRBD1 matches 8 bases. This CDR3 spans 15 amino acids. The J segment lost 5 bases and the V segment lost 2 bases, leaving 5 bases of the junction unmatched. The germline V gene encodes CDR1 MNHEY and CDR2 SVGAGI. In DNA, the CDR3 is TGTGCCAGCAGTTACCCGGGACAGGCGAACAATGAGCAGTTCTTC. Translated: CASSYPGQANNEQFF.

The chain joins TRBV27 to TRBJ2-2; possibly TRBD1 for D (7 bases). This CDR3 is built from 14 residues. The germline V gene has CDR1 MNHEY and CDR2 SMNVEV (reference sequence). The ends were cut back, 3 bases at V and 6 bases at J, with 11 bases in the middle. The CDR3 nucleotides read TGTGCCAGCAGTTTCGACAGGGAGGCCGGGGAGCTGTTTTTT. Translated: CASSFDREAGELFF.

V gene TRBV5-1 combines with J gene TRBJ1-2; D gene unclear. Trimming took 4 bases from V and 8 from J, leaving 15 bases between them. Germline loops: CDR1 SGHRS, CDR2 YFSETQ. The CDR3 has 13 amino acids. CDR3 sequence: CASSASETEGYTF. The CDR3 nucleotides read TGCGCCAGCAGCGCGAGTGAAACGGAGGGCTACACCTTC.

This sequence joins TRBV5-1 and TRBJ2-2, with D possibly TRBD2 on 5 matching bases. The CDR3 has 13 residues. V gave up 5 bases and J gave up 3 bases, with 8 bases separating them. The germline V gene has CDR1 SGHRS and CDR2 YFSETQ. The CDR3 sequence: CASRAGDTGELFF. The CDR3 coding sequence is TGCGCCAGCAGAGCCGGGGACACCGGGGAGCTGTTTTTT.

The chain recombines TRBV5-6 with TRBJ2-4, with D hard to call. This CDR3 comprises 16 residues. Deletions cut 3 bases from V and 0 bases from J, with 13 bases between. Germline V gives CDR1 SGHDT, CDR2 YYEEEE. This CDR3 is CASSSARSQAKNIQYF. The CDR3 DNA follows: TGTGCCAGCAGCTCCGCTCGCTCACAAGCCAAAAACATTCAGTACTTC.

CDR3 residues: CASSRFWGGKDTQYF. The CDR3 DNA sequence: TGTGCCAGCAGCAGATTTTGGGGGGGGAAAGATACGCAGTATTTT. The rearrangement links TRBV13 to TRBJ2-3; the match to TRBD2 covers 7 bases. Germline V gene lookup returns CDR1 PRHDT and CDR2 FYEKMQ (reference sequence). This CDR3 is built from 15 residues. The junction had 10 bases not matched to a gene; V was cut back by 5 bases and J by 5 bases.

The chain is built from TRBV5-1 and TRBJ1-2, with D hard to call. CDR3 length equals 13 residues. V was shortened by 0 bases and J by 4 bases, with 7 bases between the two germline ends. Germline V lookup: CDR1 SGHRS, CDR2 YFSETQ. CDR3 DNA: TGCGCCAGCAGCTTGGGCGCCTTCTATGGCTACACCTTC. Protein: CASSLGAFYGYTF.

The table lists this clone with a count of one. The chain carries TRBV15 and TRBJ1-2; D not certain. Trimming pared 0 bases from V and 10 bases from J, leaving 9 bases between. This CDR3 region has 12 residues. Germline loops: CDR1 LNHNV, CDR2 YYDKDF (reference sequence). The CDR3 DNA reads as TGTGCCACCAGCAGAGAACTCTTAGACTACACCTTC. This codes for CATSRELLDYTF.

This rearrangement joins TRBV11-3 to TRBJ2-7; 15 bases are shared with TRBD2. The germline V gene encodes CDR1 SGHNT and CDR2 YENEEA. This CDR3 region has 15 residues. Germline trimming cut 4 bases from V and 6 bases from J; bases unmatched to any gene: 4. The CDR3 is CASSSRTSGRGEQYF. In DNA, the CDR3 is TGTGCCAGCAGCTCCCGGACTAGCGGGAGGGGCGAGCAGTACTTC. Combining the CDR3 with reference TRBV11-3 and TRBJ2-7 gives the whole variable domain EAGVVQSPRYKIIEKKQPVAFWCNPISGHNTLYWYLQNLGQGPELLIRYENEEAVDDSQLPKDRFSAERLKGVDSTLKIQPAELGDSAVYLCASSSRTSGRGEQYFGPGTRLTVT.

The V and J genes are TRBV5-8 and TRBJ1-5; 9 nucleotides agree with TRBD1. The germline V gene has CDR1 SGHTS and CDR2 YDEGEE. Trimming cost V 4 bases and J 7 bases; bases outside gene matches: 15. The CDR3 contains 17 residues. The CDR3 DNA sequence: TGTGCCAGCAGCCGTGGACAGGGGTTCGACTTGGGCCAGCCCCAGCATTTT. It codes for CASSRGQGFDLGQPQHF. Full variable domain (rest looked up from reference TRBV5-8 and TRBJ1-5): EAGVTQSPTHLIKTRGQQATLRCSPISGHTSVYWYQQALGLGLQFLLWYDEGEERNRGNFPPRFSGRQFPNYSSELNVNALELEDSALYLCASSRGQGFDLGQPQHFGDGTRLSIL.

The gene calls are TRBV5-1 and TRBJ2-5; possible D gene TRBD1, 5 bases. The CDR3 totals 13 residues. V was clipped by 4 bases and J by 5 bases, with 12 bases between them. CDR1 and CDR2 from the germline V gene are SGHRS and YFSETQ. CDR3 in amino acids: CASSPQGVETQYF. For the CDR3, the DNA is TGCGCCAGCAGCCCTCAGGGCGTGGAGACCCAGTACTTC.

The chain is built from TRBV23-1 and TRBJ1-5, with D hard to call. TRBV23-1 is filed as an ORF, its function uncertain. Trimming took 0 bases from V and 4 from J, leaving 10 bases between them. The CDR3 is 15 amino acids. CDR3 loop: CASSQSAPGNQPQHF. The CDR3 region has the DNA TGCGCCAGCAGTCAATCGGCGCCGGGGAATCAGCCCCAGCATTTT.

The chain employs TRBV12-5 and TRBJ2-1; 9 bases line up with TRBD2. CDR3 length: 17 residues. Trimming removed 3 bases from V and 9 bases from J; junction bases left unmatched: 15. Looked up from germline, CDR1 is LGHNT and CDR2 is FRNRAP. CDR3 in amino acids: CASGFELEREVVSEQFF. CDR3 bases: TGTGCTAGTGGTTTTGAGCTTGAGCGGGAGGTCGTATCTGAGCAGTTCTTC.

The genes are TRBV2 and TRBJ2-1; 9 nucleotides agree with TRBD2. Germline loops: CDR1 SNHLY, CDR2 FYNNEI. The length of the CDR3 is 17 residues. V lost 4 bases to trimming and J lost 0 bases; unmatched junction nucleotides: 7. CDR3 DNA sequence: TGTGCCAGCAGTGGTCCTCTAGCGGGATACTCCTACAATGAGCAGTTCTTC. This sequence encodes CASSGPLAGYSYNEQFF.

This clone appeared a few times. The rearrangement joins TRBV4-1 to TRBJ1-4, with D possibly being TRBD1 (6 bases). Trimming left V 0 bases short and J 0 bases short, with 14 bases between. This CDR3 region has 18 residues. The V gene's germline CDR1 is MGHRA and CDR2 YSYEKL. The chain's CDR3 is CASSQDGDTYSTNEKLFF. In DNA form, the CDR3 reads TGCGCCAGCAGCCAAGACGGGGACACTTACTCAACTAATGAAAAACTGTTTTTT.

The count of this clone is one. This chain joins TRBV19 and TRBJ2-5; 10 nucleotides align to TRBD2. The CDR3 is 15 amino acids. Germline loops: CDR1 LNHDA, CDR2 SQIVND (reference sequence). V lost 9 bases to trimming and J lost 4 bases; unmatched junction nucleotides: 11. CDR3 nucleotides: TGTGCCAGCACGGCGGCTAGCGGGAGTGCAGAGACCCAGTACTTC. Encoded protein: CASTAASGSAETQYF.

Remarks on this clone: At one end the junction does not follow the germline gene, possibly because of a read error. This rearrangement joins TRBV7-7 to TRBJ2-7; 7 bases are shared with TRBD1. This CDR3 is built from 15 residues. Per germline, CDR1 SSHAT and CDR2 FNYEAQ (reference sequence). The CDR3 reads CASSPRTGEAREQYF. CDR3 DNA: TGTGCTAGCAGCCCGCGGACAGGAGAAGCTCGCGAGCAGTACTTC.

The CDR3: CASSRSQRGGRSYEQYF. The CDR3 nucleotides read TGTGCCAGCAGCCGGAGCCAGCGTGGCGGGAGGTCCTACGAGCAGTACTTC. The rearrangement joins TRBV4-2 to TRBJ2-7, with 8 positions matching TRBD2. The V and J ends lost 4 bases and 1 base, in that order; junction bases with no gene match: 12. The germline V gene encodes CDR1 LGHNA and CDR2 YNFKEQ. This CDR3 has 17 amino acids.

The rearrangement links TRBV5-8 to TRBJ2-3; D unresolved. The length of the CDR3 is 17 residues. V was cut by 2 bases and J by 4 bases, with 20 bases left in between. Germline V gives CDR1 SGHTS, CDR2 YDEGEE. The CDR3 sequence: CASSFKRHFVVADTQYF. The CDR3 DNA sequence: TGTGCCAGCAGCTTCAAGCGCCATTTCGTGGTAGCAGATACGCAGTATTTT.